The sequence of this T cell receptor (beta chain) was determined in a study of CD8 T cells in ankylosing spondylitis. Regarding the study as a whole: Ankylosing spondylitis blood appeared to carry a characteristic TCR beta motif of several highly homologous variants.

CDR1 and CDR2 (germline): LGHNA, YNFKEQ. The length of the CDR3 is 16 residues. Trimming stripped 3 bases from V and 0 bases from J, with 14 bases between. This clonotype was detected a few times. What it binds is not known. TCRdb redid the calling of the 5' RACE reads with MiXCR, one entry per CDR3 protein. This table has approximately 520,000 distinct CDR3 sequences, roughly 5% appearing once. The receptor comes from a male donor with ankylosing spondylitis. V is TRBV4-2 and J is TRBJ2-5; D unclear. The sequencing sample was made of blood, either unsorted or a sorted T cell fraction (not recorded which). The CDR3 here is CASSQAVRANQETQYF. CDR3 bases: TGTGCCAGCAGCCAGGCCGTCCGAGCGAACCAAGAGACCCAGTACTTC.